The rows below give T cell receptor beta chains drawn from one sample of a study of glioma-infiltrating T cells after dendritic cell vaccination. Profiling relied on immunoSEQ multiplex PCR, and the TCRdb table lists in-frame clones only, not all of them. The sample records over 600 clones, 88% being singletons. The starting material was tumor tissue, obtained before dendritic cell vaccination. These receptors all come from a human donor with glioblastoma. CDR3s include the opening cysteine and the closing phenylalanine or tryptophan. The D gene is left open where the match is weak. Size values are once, few and many counts, or a class for expanded clones, and some rows have none.

>NA|TRBJ2-3|TRBD2|TRBV7-2
CASSLSLAGGMDTQYF
TGTGCCAGCAGCTTAAGCCTAGCGGGGGGGATGGATACGCAGTATTTT
>NA|TRBJ2-7|NA|TRBV7-6
CASSLDREQYF
TGTGCCAGCAGCTTAGATCGCGAGCAGTACTTC
>NA|TRBJ2-3|NA|TRBV10-1
CASSRDSGNTDTQYF
TGCGCCAGCAGTCGAGATAGCGGTAACACAGATACGCAGTATTTT
>NA|TRBJ1-2|TRBD1|TRBV5-1
CASSNGQGYGYTF
TGCGCCAGCAGCAACGGACAGGGGTATGGCTACACCTTC
>NA|TRBJ1-6|TRBD1|TRBV6-1
CASIDRGQSPLHF
TGTGCCAGCATCGACAGGGGGCAATCACCCCTCCACTTT
>NA|TRBJ2-5|NA|TRBV7-2
CASSPSRGNQETQYF
TGTGCCAGCAGTCCTTCGAGGGGGAACCAAGAGACCCAGTACTTC
>NA|TRBJ2-2|NA|TRBV6-5
CASSYSEGSGELFF
TGTGCCAGCAGTTACTCTGAGGGTTCCGGGGAGCTGTTTTTT
>NA|TRBJ2-2|NA|TRBV2
CASRLRENTGELFF
TGTGCCAGCAGGCTCAGGGAGAACACCGGGGAGCTGTTTTTT
>NA|TRBJ2-3|NA|TRBV5-6
CASAPLEGSSTDTQYF
TGTGCCAGCGCTCCCCTTGAGGGTTCTAGCACAGATACGCAGTATTTT
>NA|TRBJ1-1|TRBD1|TRBV11-2
CASSGLTGAYTEAFF
TGTGCCAGCAGCGGATTGACAGGGGCGTACACTGAAGCTTTCTTT
>NA|TRBJ2-1|NA|TRBV13
CASSSDRGAHGEQFF
TGTGCCAGCAGCTCCGACCGGGGGGCCCATGGGGAGCAGTTCTTC
>NA|TRBJ2-7|NA|TRBV13
CASSSLRSYEQYF
TGTGCCAGCAGCTCATTGAGGAGTTACGAGCAGTACTTC
>few|TRBJ1-2|NA|TRBV6-5
CASSYSSGEYGYTF
TGTGCCAGCAGTTACTCTTCAGGGGAATATGGCTACACCTTC
>NA|TRBJ1-1|NA|TRBV6-5
CASSYSWSIPPAEAFF
TGTGCCAGCAGTTACTCATGGAGTATCCCGCCCGCTGAAGCTTTCTTT
>NA|TRBJ1-5|NA|TRBV2
CASSEGAGQPQHF
TGTGCCAGCAGTGAAGGGGCGGGTCAGCCCCAGCATTTT
>NA|TRBJ2-5|TRBD2|TRBV5-4
CASSEGLAGGGETQYF
TGTGCCAGCAGCGAAGGACTAGCGGGGGGAGGTGAGACCCAGTACTTC
>NA|TRBJ1-5|NA|TRBV5-6
CASSSYNQPQHF
TGTGCCAGCAGTTCCTACAATCAGCCCCAGCATTTT
>NA|TRBJ1-5|NA|TRBV6-5
CASSKVQGNQPQHF
TGTGCCAGCAGTAAAGTTCAGGGTAATCAGCCCCAGCATTTT
>NA|TRBJ2-2|TRBD2|TRBV7-8
CASSSSGGNGELFF
TGTGCCAGCAGCTCTAGCGGGGGGAACGGGGAGCTGTTTTTT
>NA|TRBJ2-7|TRBD1|TRBV7-9
CASSAPRTGSYEQYF
TGTGCCAGCAGCGCCCCTCGGACAGGATCCTACGAGCAGTACTTC
>few|TRBJ1-1|NA|TRBV19
CASTPGFVNTEAFF
TGTGCCAGTACCCCAGGGTTTGTGAACACTGAAGCTTTCTTT
>NA|TRBJ1-1|NA|TRBV5-4
CASSHRDGLNTEAFF
TGTGCCAGCAGCCACAGGGACGGCTTGAACACTGAAGCTTTCTTT
>NA|TRBJ2-7|NA|TRBV13
CASSSLRSYEQYF
TGTGCCAGCAGCTCATTGAGGAGTTACGAGCAGTACTTC
>NA|TRBJ1-2|NA|TRBV2
CASSEGSSGYTF
TGTGCCAGCAGTGAGGGGTCTAGCGGCTACACCTTC
>NA|TRBJ1-5|NA|TRBV30
CAWDSFGNQPQHF
TGTGCCTGGGACAGTTTTGGCAATCAGCCCCAGCATTTT
>NA|TRBJ1-3|NA|TRBV6-1
CASTNTISGNTIYF
TGTGCCAGCACCAACACCATCTCTGGAAACACCATATATTTT
>NA|TRBJ1-6|TRBD1|TRBV4-1
CASKPSRDRNSPLHF
TGCGCCAGCAAGCCAAGTAGGGACAGGAATTCACCCCTCCACTTT
>NA|TRBJ2-7|NA|TRBV2
CASTEGGVGYEQYF
TGTGCCAGCACCGAGGGGGGGGTCGGCTACGAGCAGTACTTC
>NA|TRBJ2-7|NA|TRBV20-1
CSASQGGEQYF
TGCAGTGCTTCACAGGGTGGCGAGCAGTACTTC
>NA|TRBJ1-5|NA|TRBV19
CASSIGRSGSQPQHF
TGTGCCAGTAGTATAGGACGATCTGGGAGCCAGCCCCAGCATTTT
>NA|TRBJ2-1|TRBD2|TRBV10-2
CASSESGDGNEQFF
TGCGCCAGCAGTGAAAGCGGGGACGGCAATGAGCAGTTCTTC
>NA|TRBJ2-1|TRBD2|TRBV27
CASSLSRGGAPEQFF
TGTGCCAGCAGTTTATCTCGCGGGGGGGCCCCTGAGCAGTTCTTC
>NA|TRBJ2-1|NA|TRBV11-3
CASSRDNEQFF
TGTGCCAGCAGCCGGGACAATGAGCAGTTCTTC
>NA|TRBJ2-1|TRBD2|TRBV19
CASSPGLAGGNEQFF
TGTGCCAGTAGCCCGGGACTAGCGGGGGGAAATGAGCAGTTCTTC
>NA|TRBJ1-1|TRBD1|TRBV13
CASSLGQGNTEAFF
TGTGCCAGCAGCCTGGGACAGGGGAACACTGAAGCTTTCTTT
>NA|TRBJ2-1|NA|TRBV7-2
CASSLAGATYNEQFF
TGTGCCAGCAGCTTAGCTGGGGCCACCTACAATGAGCAGTTCTTC